This TCR beta chain stems from a study of identical twins. CDR3 length: 12 amino acids. V dropped 1 base and J dropped 8 bases, with 11 bases sitting between them. CDR1 and CDR2 from the germline V gene are GTSNPN and SVGIG (reference sequence). After template switching added a universal primer site, the resulting cDNA carried unique molecular identifiers. One entry per CDR3 protein results from TCRdb running MiXCR on the 5' RACE reads. The sample lists roughly 1.6 million distinct CDR3 sequences; more than 30% were seen once. The V gene is TRBV30, the J gene TRBJ1-1; possible D gene TRBD1, 5 bases. This clonotype originated in a newborn girl in good health. Material: cord blood. DNA of the CDR3: TGTGCCTGGAGTGGAGGGACCCTGGAAGCTTTCTTT. Its translation is CAWSGGTLEAFF.